A selection of T cell receptor beta chains follows, all from one sample in a study of blood T cell repertoires in COVID-19. Data came from immunoSEQ multiplex PCR; TCRdb stores just in-frame clones and leaves some out. The table has 200,000 to 250,000 clones, around 89% seen once. Source material: PBMCs or T cells enriched from blood (not recorded which). These receptors all stem from a woman in her twenties or thirties who had recovered from COVID-19. Each CDR3 is given with its conserved first and last residue. The order of the fields is clone size, J gene, D gene, V gene, CDR3 DNA, CDR3 protein. D genes are given only for firm matches. A clone size is listed for some rows: how often the clone was seen (once, few, many), or a class if it is expanded.

>-|TRBJ1-4|TRBD1|TRBV3-1/TRBV3-2
TGTGCCAGCAGCCAACCCTCGCGACAGGGGGAAAAACTGTTTTTT
CASSQPSRQGEKLFF
>-|TRBJ2-2|-|TRBV4-2
TGTGCCAGCAGCGGACCGGGACTCTCGAACACCGGGGAGCTGTTTTTT
CASSGPGLSNTGELFF
>few|TRBJ2-2|-|TRBV27
TGTGCCAGCAGTCCCTCTTCTGGGCTGGTTGCCTATGCGAACACCGGGGAGCTGTTTTTT
CASSPSSGLVAYANTGELFF
>-|TRBJ2-3|TRBD2|TRBV7-2
TGTGCCAGCAGCTTACAAGCGGGGGACACAGATACGCAGTATTTT
CASSLQAGDTDTQYF
>once|TRBJ1-2|-|TRBV7-9
TGTGCCAGCAGCCCTCGAGGGTTAGGAGGGGCAGGCTATGGCTACACCTTC
CASSPRGLGGAGYGYTF
>once|TRBJ2-3|-|TRBV5-4
TGTGCCAGCAGCTCCGTCCGAGGAGATACGCAGTATTTT
CASSSVRGDTQYF
>-|TRBJ2-1|-|TRBV19
TGTGCCAGTAGTATCATCTTCCGGACAGCATCCTACAATGAGCAGTTCTTC
CASSIIFRTASYNEQFF
>-|TRBJ2-7|-|TRBV27
TGTGCCAGCAGCCGAGGGGGTTCTCCGAGCCTTTACGAGCAGTACTTC
CASSRGGSPSLYEQYF
>-|TRBJ1-5|-|TRBV19
TGTGCCAGTAGTGTATCGGGGGGCTATCAGCCCCAGCATTTT
CASSVSGGYQPQHF
>-|TRBJ2-2|TRBD1|TRBV2
TGTGCCAGCAGCGTTACAGGGGGGACGAACACCGGGGAGCTGTTTTTT
CASSVTGGTNTGELFF
>-|TRBJ2-3|TRBD2|TRBV7-3
TGTGCCAGCAGCTTAAGCAGCGGGAGTTCTAGAGGCACAGATACGCAGTATTTT
CASSLSSGSSRGTDTQYF
>few|TRBJ2-7|-|TRBV5-4
TGTGCCAGCAGTTTTACAGGGAACCACGAGCAGTACTTC
CASSFTGNHEQYF
>once|TRBJ1-4|-|TRBV30
TGTGCCCTTAGACAGACGCAGGCTGGAGAAAAACTGTTTTTT
CALRQTQAGEKLFF
>-|TRBJ1-2|-|TRBV4-3
TGCGCCAGCAGCCAAGACCCCCTATCTGGCTACACCTTC
CASSQDPLSGYTF
>-|TRBJ2-5|-|TRBV21-1
TGTGCCAGCAGCAAACCCGTGATACTAGCTCTACAAGAGACCCAGTACTTC
CASSKPVILALQETQYF
>-|TRBJ2-7|-|TRBV6-2/TRBV6-3
TGTGCCAGCAGTCCCCGGGCAGGGTCTGAGCAGTACTTC
CASSPRAGSEQYF
>-|TRBJ2-7|-|TRBV18
TGTGCCAGCTCACCTAGGTCGGAGGTCTACGAGCAGTACTTC
CASSPRSEVYEQYF
>once|TRBJ2-2|TRBD1|TRBV4-2
TGTGCCAGCAGCCAAGTCAGGACAGGGGGCACCGGGGAGCTGTTTTTT
CASSQVRTGGTGELFF
>-|TRBJ2-1|TRBD2|TRBV14
TGTGCCAGCAGCCGAGAACTAGCGGGAGCGGGTGAGCAGTTCTTC
CASSRELAGAGEQFF
>-|TRBJ1-4|TRBD1|TRBV2
TGTGCCAGCAGTCCACGGACAGGGGGAGGTGAAAAACTGTTTTTT
CASSPRTGGGEKLFF
>-|TRBJ1-5|-|TRBV6-1
TGTGCCAGCAGTGAAGGCCAGGGAATTCAGCCCCAGCATTTT
CASSEGQGIQPQHF
>-|TRBJ1-4|-|TRBV2
TGTGCCAGCAGGACAGCCGCAAATGAAAAACTGTTTTTT
CASRTAANEKLFF
>-|TRBJ2-1|TRBD2|TRBV9
TGTGCCAGCAGCGTATCTCGGACTAGCGGTTACAATGAGCAGTTCTTC
CASSVSRTSGYNEQFF
>-|TRBJ1-1|-|TRBV30
TGTGCCTGGAGTGCCTTGCTAGATAACACTGAAGCTTTCTTT
CAWSALLDNTEAFF
>-|TRBJ1-6|-|TRBV27
TGTGCCAGCACCAAGAGCTCCTATAATTCACCCCTCCACTTT
CASTKSSYNSPLHF
>-|TRBJ2-7|-|TRBV7-9
TGTGCCAGCAGACTGGCTAGCGATCCCTACGAGCAGTACTTC
CASRLASDPYEQYF
>-|TRBJ2-5|-|TRBV9
TGTGCCAGCAGCGTAGGTGCATTAGCAGAGACCCAGTACTTC
CASSVGALAETQYF